This TCR beta chain appears in the sequencing data of a study of type 1 regulatory T cells. Study background: An in vitro protocol generated T-allo10, a Tr1-enriched, alloantigen-specific CD4 T cell product.

Study-wide results and caveats: Tr1 cells had a more restricted TCR repertoire than non-Tr1 cells.

The germline V gene encodes CDR1 ENHRY and CDR2 SYGVKD. This CDR3 spans 13 amino acids. The V gene lost 4 bases and the J gene lost 5 bases, with 11 bases spanning the gap. TCRdb analysed the reads with MiXCR anew, one entry per CDR3 protein. The sample lists roughly 62,000 distinct CDR3 sequences, 62% occurring once. Notes on this clonotype: The antigen remains unidentified.

Source material: cultured non-Tr1 T cells, either the whole culture or a sorted T cell fraction (not recorded which). This chain uses TRBV10-3 with TRBJ1-1, with D maybe TRBD1 (5 bases). The TCR comes from a human donor in good health. CDR3 protein: CAISGGGGTEAFF. CDR3 bases: TGTGCCATCAGTGGCGGGGGAGGTACTGAAGCTTTCTTT.